The 20 T cell receptor beta chains presented below share a single source sample, sequenced in a study of blood T cell repertoires in COVID-19. The data were produced by immunoSEQ multiplex PCR, yet TCRdb's version contains in-frame clones alone and is incomplete. The top ten hold 7% of the sample, which has about 160,000 clones, 70% to 85% seen once. The sequencing input was peripheral blood. These receptor sequences come from a woman between 35 and 50 years old with COVID-19, enrolled during active disease.

V usage is TRBV12-5 and J usage is TRBJ2-1; D may be TRBD2 (6 bases). The CDR3 totals 15 residues. Germline V gene lookup returns CDR1 LGHNT and CDR2 FRNRAP. Trimming shortened V by 2 bases and J by 5 bases, and 13 bases separated the two germline ends. This chain's CDR3 is CASGLLGGPNNEQFF. The DNA of the CDR3 is TGTGCTAGTGGTTTGTTGGGAGGCCCCAACAATGAGCAGTTCTTC.

The rearrangement links TRBV4-1 to TRBJ1-5; D perhaps matches TRBD1 (6 bases). Trimming removed 3 bases at V and 2 bases at J, with 8 bases between. Germline CDR1 is MGHRA and CDR2 is YSYEKL. The CDR3 contains 14 residues. The CDR3 sequence: CASSHPGGNQPQHF. The DNA of the CDR3 is TGCGCCAGCAGCCACCCAGGGGGCAATCAGCCCCAGCATTTT.

This chain connects TRBV12-3 or TRBV12-4 to TRBJ1-2, with 8 bases identical to TRBD1. Trimming removed 7 bases from V and 5 bases from J; junction bases left unmatched: 6. CDR3 length: 13 residues. CDR3 loop: CASKGNRGYGYTF. CDR3 nucleotide sequence: TGTGCCAGCAAGGGGAACAGGGGGTATGGCTACACCTTC.

The V gene is TRBV28, the J gene TRBJ2-3, with 14 bases fitting TRBD2. J lost 2 bases, V lost 5 bases, and 3 bases had no gene match. Per germline, CDR1 MDHEN and CDR2 SYDVKM. The CDR3 extends over 16 amino acids. The CDR3 reads CASSRTSGRLTDTQYF. CDR3 sequence (DNA): TGTGCCAGCAGTCGGACTAGCGGGAGGCTCACAGATACGCAGTATTTT.

This clone was observed a single time. This chain links TRBV3-1 (or the pseudogene TRBV3-2) with TRBJ2-7, with a tentative D call TRBD2 (6 bases). Germline CDR1 is LGHDT and CDR2 is YNNKEL (reference sequence). With 1 base removed from V and 2 bases from J, the gap between germline ends came to 12 bases. CDR3 size: 15 residues. CDR3 DNA sequence: TGTGCCAGCAGCCAAGCGGGAGACCTACCCTACGAGCAGTACTTC. It yields the protein CASSQAGDLPYEQYF.

This clone showed up just once. The chain combines TRBV6-2 or TRBV6-3 with TRBJ2-1; 10 bases fit TRBD2. This CDR3 has 15 residues. Trimming cost V 0 bases and J 12 bases; bases outside gene matches: 8. The germline V gene encodes CDR1 MNHEY and CDR2 SVGEGT. In DNA, the CDR3 is TGTGCCAGCAGTTACTCCGCACTAGCGGGACGAGGGCAGTTCTTC. Translated: CASSYSALAGRGQFF.

This clone was counted a few times. The chain has TRBV2 and TRBJ1-5; D is unclear. The germline gives CDR1 SNHLY, CDR2 FYNNEI. This CDR3 region has 13 residues. The V gene lost 5 bases and the J gene lost 0 bases, with 5 bases spanning the gap. DNA for the CDR3: TGTGCCAGCAGTCTAGATAGCAATCAGCCCCAGCATTTT. Its translation: CASSLDSNQPQHF.

The chain has TRBV5-1 and TRBJ2-2; TRBD2 agrees at 14 bases. The CDR3 runs 17 residues. Germline V gene sequence: CDR1 SGHRS, CDR2 YFSETQ. The V gene end was trimmed by 4 bases and the J gene end by 2 bases; junction bases not matched to a gene: 4. In DNA form, the CDR3 reads TGCGCCAGCAGCGGGACTAGCGGGAGTTATAACACCGGGGAGCTGTTTTTT. The encoded protein is CASSGTSGSYNTGELFF.

The chain joins TRBV5-1 to TRBJ2-5, with 13 nucleotides matching TRBD2. V trimming: 4 bases; J trimming: 5 bases; junction bases outside the gene matches: 11. This CDR3 spans 17 amino acids. CDR1 and CDR2 from the germline V gene are SGHRS and YFSETQ. The CDR3 nucleotides read TGCGCCAGCAGCCCGTTCGGACTAGCGGGGGTGAGGGAGACCCAGTACTTC. Translating gives CASSPFGLAGVRETQYF.

This sequence joins TRBV6-6 and TRBJ2-5; 12 nucleotides align to TRBD2. The germline V gene has CDR1 MNHNY and CDR2 SVGAGI (reference sequence). J was trimmed by 5 bases and V by 6 bases; bases with no gene match: 7. This CDR3 is built from 15 residues. Here the CDR3 reads CASSSTSGSRETQYF. The CDR3 DNA follows: TGTGCCAGCAGCTCGACTAGCGGGAGCAGGGAGACCCAGTACTTC.

The J gene is TRBJ1-2, the V gene TRBV19, with D perhaps matching TRBD1 (6 bases). Trimming took off 7 bases at V and 6 bases at J, with 27 bases between the two ends. Germline CDR1 is LNHDA and CDR2 is SQIVND (reference sequence). The CDR3 extends over 17 amino acids. Here the CDR3 reads CASTNTGKNILSNGYTF. CDR3 bases: TGTGCCAGTACCAATACAGGGAAAAATATTCTCTCAAATGGCTACACCTTC.

The chain links TRBV6-5 to TRBJ1-1; TRBD1 matches 7 bases. The germline V gene has CDR1 MNHEY and CDR2 SVGAGI. This CDR3 is 13 amino acids long. V was clipped by 2 bases and J by 5 bases; unmatched bases: 2. The CDR3 bases are TGTGCCAGCAGTTACCTACAGGGGACTGAAGCTTTCTTT. Protein sequence: CASSYLQGTEAFF.

This chain connects TRBV7-9 to TRBJ1-1; D gene ambiguous. From germline, CDR1 is SEHNR and CDR2 FQNEAQ (reference sequence). Trimming stripped 2 bases from V and 4 bases from J, with 20 bases between. This CDR3 is built from 17 residues. The CDR3 reads CASSLTFKTALATEAFF. Here the CDR3 DNA reads TGTGCCAGCAGCTTAACTTTCAAGACCGCTTTAGCCACTGAAGCTTTCTTT.

A single count supports this clone. This chain uses TRBV19 with TRBJ2-7; TRBD1 is a possible D gene (6 bases). V gave up 5 bases and J gave up 2 bases, with 13 bases separating them. Germline V gives CDR1 LNHDA, CDR2 SQIVND (reference sequence). The CDR3 consists of 14 residues. This chain's CDR3 is CASSPSTGAYEQYF. The CDR3 coding sequence is TGTGCCAGTAGTCCTTCGACAGGTGCCTACGAGCAGTACTTC.

J is TRBJ2-1 and V is TRBV28; 9 bases are shared with TRBD2. The CDR3 is made up of 18 amino acids. Germline V CDR1 and CDR2: MDHEN, SYDVKM. Losses at the gene ends were 7 bases for V and 4 bases for J; bases not matched to a gene: 17. CDR3 nucleotide sequence: TGTGCCAGCACGGCCGTTCTAGCGGGACATCGGGGTTACAATGAGCAGTTCTTC. Translation: CASTAVLAGHRGYNEQFF.

This chain uses TRBV9 with TRBJ2-2, with 7 bases identical to TRBD2. Per the germline V gene, CDR1 is SGDLS and CDR2 is YYNGEE. The CDR3 consists of 17 residues. Trimming cost V 0 bases and J 1 base; bases outside gene matches: 6. This chain's CDR3 is CASSVAGLAVNTGELFF. CDR3 nucleotide sequence: TGTGCCAGCAGCGTAGCTGGGCTAGCGGTGAACACCGGGGAGCTGTTTTTT.

The chain recombines TRBV6-5 with TRBJ1-5, with 9 bases identical to TRBD1. The CDR3 is made up of 13 amino acids. Germline loops: CDR1 MNHEY, CDR2 SVGAGI. Losses at the gene ends were 6 bases for V and 9 bases for J; bases not matched to a gene: 6. This CDR3 is CASRPGQGTPQHF. As DNA, the CDR3 is TGTGCCAGCAGACCCGGACAGGGGACGCCCCAGCATTTT.

This sequence joins TRBV14 and TRBJ2-7, with 7 nucleotides matching TRBD2. The CDR3 length is 15 residues. Germline V gene sequence: CDR1 SGHDN, CDR2 FVKESK. Trimming at V came to 1 base and at J to 3 bases, leaving 6 bases not matched to a gene. CDR3 bases: TGTGCCAGCAGCCAAGCGCCTAGCGGTTTCTACGAGCAGTACTTC. It translates to CASSQAPSGFYEQYF.

Comments on this clone: Other nucleotide sequences from this sample produce the same CDR3. The rearrangement joins TRBV2 to TRBJ1-3, with D possibly being TRBD1 (5 bases). Germline V gene lookup returns CDR1 SNHLY and CDR2 FYNNEI. The CDR3 runs to 15 residues. V was clipped by 4 bases and J by 0 bases, with 10 bases between them. The CDR3 loop reads CASSGQGLSGNTIYF. The CDR3 region has the DNA TGTGCCAGCAGTGGCCAGGGCCTCTCTGGAAACACCATATATTTT.

The chain couples TRBV11-2 to TRBJ1-1; D remains ambiguous. The CDR3 has 19 amino acids. V was pared by 2 bases and J by 1 base, with 23 bases between. From germline, CDR1 is SGHAT and CDR2 FQNNGV. CDR3: CASSLFPRGALNKNTEAFF. The CDR3 region has the DNA TGTGCCAGCAGCTTATTTCCCCGGGGAGCCCTCAACAAGAACACTGAAGCTTTCTTT.